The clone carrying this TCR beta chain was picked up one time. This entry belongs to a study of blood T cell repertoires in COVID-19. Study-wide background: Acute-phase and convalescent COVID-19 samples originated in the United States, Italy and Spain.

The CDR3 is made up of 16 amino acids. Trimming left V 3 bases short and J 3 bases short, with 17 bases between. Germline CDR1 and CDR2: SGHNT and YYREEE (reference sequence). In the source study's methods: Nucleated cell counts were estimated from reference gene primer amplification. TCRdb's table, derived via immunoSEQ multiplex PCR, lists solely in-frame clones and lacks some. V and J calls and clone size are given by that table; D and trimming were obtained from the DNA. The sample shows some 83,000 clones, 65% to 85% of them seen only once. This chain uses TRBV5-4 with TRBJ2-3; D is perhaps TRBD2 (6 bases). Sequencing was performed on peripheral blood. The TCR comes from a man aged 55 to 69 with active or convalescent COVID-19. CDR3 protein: CASSSARDWKTDTQYF. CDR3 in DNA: TGTGCCAGCAGCTCGGCCCGGGACTGGAAAACAGATACGCAGTATTTT.